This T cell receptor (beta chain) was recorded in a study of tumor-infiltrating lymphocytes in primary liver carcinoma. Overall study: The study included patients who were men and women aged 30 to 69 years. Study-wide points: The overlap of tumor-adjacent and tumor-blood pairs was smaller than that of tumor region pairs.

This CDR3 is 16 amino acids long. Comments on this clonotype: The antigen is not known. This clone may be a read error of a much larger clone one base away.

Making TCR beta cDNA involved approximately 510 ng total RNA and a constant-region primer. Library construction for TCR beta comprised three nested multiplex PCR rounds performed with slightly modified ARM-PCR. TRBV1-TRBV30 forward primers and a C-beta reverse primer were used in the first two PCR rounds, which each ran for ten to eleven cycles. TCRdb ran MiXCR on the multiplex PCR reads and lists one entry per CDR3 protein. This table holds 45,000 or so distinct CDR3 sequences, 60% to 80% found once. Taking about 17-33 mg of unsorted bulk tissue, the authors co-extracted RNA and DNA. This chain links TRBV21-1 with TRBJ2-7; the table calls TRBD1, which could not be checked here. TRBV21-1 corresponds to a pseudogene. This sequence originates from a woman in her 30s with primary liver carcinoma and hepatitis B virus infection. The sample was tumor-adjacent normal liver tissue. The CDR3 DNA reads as TGTGTCAGCAGTTTTAATTTAGGGGACAGGGCTTTCGAGCAGTACTTC. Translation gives CVSSFNLGDRAFEQYF.